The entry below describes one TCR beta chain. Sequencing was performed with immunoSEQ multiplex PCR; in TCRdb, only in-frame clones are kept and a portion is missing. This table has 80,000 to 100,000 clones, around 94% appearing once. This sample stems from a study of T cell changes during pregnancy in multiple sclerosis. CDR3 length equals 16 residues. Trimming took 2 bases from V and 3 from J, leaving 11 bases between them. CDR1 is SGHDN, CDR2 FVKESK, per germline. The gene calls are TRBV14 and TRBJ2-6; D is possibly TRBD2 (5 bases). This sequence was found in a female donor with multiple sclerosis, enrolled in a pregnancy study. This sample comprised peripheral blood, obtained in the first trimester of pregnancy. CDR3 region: CASSQLGSVGANVLTF. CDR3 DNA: TGTGCCAGCAGCCAACTTGGTAGCGTTGGGGCCAACGTCCTGACTTTC.